This T cell receptor beta chain was identified during a study of CD8+ T cells in alopecia areata. About the study: Treatment of the treated patients consisted of oral tofacitinib, 5 to 10 mg twice daily. The study, taken as a whole, reports: With one nonresponder, baseline CD8+ expansion's link to response remains uncertain. Many expanded lesional clones persisted in scalp and blood during tofacitinib treatment.

The sequencing template was cDNA reverse transcribed from extracted RNA. Produced via immunoSEQ multiplex PCR; TCRdb's table is partial and in-frame only. The data hold around 270,000 clones, with 58% observed a single time. Treatment indicated: oral pan-JAK inhibitor, 5-10 mg twice daily. Comments on this clone: Its antigen is unknown.

The receptor comes from a human donor with alopecia areata. This specimen was CD4+ T cells sorted from blood, taken at week 24, from a patient treated with tofacitinib.

CDR3 coding DNA: TGCGCCAGCAGCCATTCCGGGACTGAGACCCAGTACTTC. Amino acid sequence: CASSHSGTETQYF. The rearrangement links TRBV4-1 to TRBJ2-5; weak D call: TRBD2 (6 bases). V gave up 3 bases and J gave up 5 bases, with 10 bases separating them. The germline CDR1 and CDR2 sequences are MGHRA and YSYEKL. The CDR3 consists of 13 residues.